The T cell receptor beta chain under discussion was sequenced for a study of blood T cell repertoires in COVID-19. Study background: The origin of the acute and convalescent COVID-19 samples was the United States, Italy and Spain. From T cells, B-cell-depleted T cells, or PBMCs came the material, which was cDNA or gDNA.

In germline, CDR1 is MDHEN, CDR2 SYDVKM. CDR3 length: 12 residues. V gave up 3 bases and J gave up 7 bases, with 9 bases separating them. Authors' processing steps: Reference gene primer amplification yielded estimated nucleated cell counts. Produced via immunoSEQ multiplex PCR; TCRdb's table is partial and in-frame only. That table is the source of V, J and clone size, and D and trimming were worked out from the DNA. This table holds 400,000 to 450,000 clones, more than 80% found once. Sample: peripheral blood. The rearrangement uses TRBV28 and TRBJ1-2; D not resolved. This clonotype was sampled from a woman in her 30s with active or convalescent COVID-19. Written as DNA, the CDR3 is TGTGCCAGCAGTTTGGAGGCCCGTGGCTACACCTTC. Amino acid sequence: CASSLEARGYTF.